This T cell receptor beta chain comes out of a study of human thymus T cells. Findings and limits, study-wide: As related research reported, thymic repertoires overlapped highly among unrelated individuals. Gene usage (both V and J) appeared biased in thymic and blood repertoires.

During corrective heart surgery, resections were taken, and the thymus tissue came from them. Trimming cost V 5 bases and J 1 base, with 14 bases left between them. This CDR3 contains 15 residues. The germline gives CDR1 LGHNT, CDR2 FRNRAP. Turning to this clone: Its antigen is still unknown.

Clones were sequenced by immunoSEQ multiplex PCR, and TCRdb holds only the in-frame ones, with some missing. The data show about 78,000 clones, approximately 97% seen once. The sample taken for sequencing was thymus tissue. The origin of this receptor is a boy under two years old with a congenital heart defect but otherwise immunologically healthy. The chain employs TRBV12-5 and TRBJ2-5; the D is unclear. CDR3 coding DNA: TGTGCTAGTGGTCCACCATTAGACTCCCAAGAGACCCAGTACTTC. It codes for CASGPPLDSQETQYF.